The 14 T cell receptor beta chains in this list originate from one sample, sequenced in a study of blood T cell repertoires in COVID-19. TCRdb's table, derived via immunoSEQ multiplex PCR, lists solely in-frame clones and lacks some. Altogether under 150,000 clones are present, more than 80% being singletons, with the ten largest covering around 4%. The specimen was peripheral blood. The source is a human donor in a cohort sampled during active COVID-19.

The rearrangement links TRBV30 to TRBJ1-1; D is unclear. The CDR3 is 14 residues long. V lost 3 bases and J 2 bases, leaving 13 bases between the germline ends. Germline V lookup: CDR1 GTSNPN, CDR2 SVGIG (reference sequence). The CDR3 bases are TGTGCCTGGAGCCCCGGGGTTACCAACACTGAAGCTTTCTTT. It is translated as CAWSPGVTNTEAFF. The full variable domain, in which reference TRBV30 and TRBJ1-1 provide the parts outside the CDR3, is SQTIHQWPATLVQPVGSPLSLECTVEGTSNPNLYWYRQAAGRGLQLLFYSVGIGQISSEVPQNLSASRPQDRQFILSSKKLLLSDSGFYLCAWSPGVTNTEAFFGQGTRLTVV.

DNA of the CDR3: TGTGCCAGCAGCATAGAGCTGGATGAGCAGTTCTTC. Its translation: CASSIELDEQFF. This chain uses TRBV7-9 with TRBJ2-1; the D is unclear. CDR3 length equals 12 residues. Germline V CDR1 and CDR2: SEHNR, FQNEAQ (reference sequence). Trimming cost V 5 bases and J 8 bases, with 10 bases left between them. Drawing the rest from reference TRBV7-9 and TRBJ2-1, the complete variable domain is DTGVSQNPRHKITKRGQNVTFRCDPISEHNRLYWYRQTLGQGPEFLTYFQNEAQLEKSRLLSDRFSAERPKGSFSTLEIQRTEQGDSAMYLCASSIELDEQFFGPGTRLTVL.

The chain has TRBV2 and TRBJ2-2; D possibly corresponds to TRBD1 (6 bases). Germline V gene sequence: CDR1 SNHLY, CDR2 FYNNEI. The CDR3 is made up of 15 amino acids. Trimming took 6 bases from V and 4 from J, leaving 15 bases between them. Here the CDR3 reads CASRTGTSATGELFF. The CDR3, as DNA: TGTGCCAGCAGAACCGGGACATCGGCCACCGGGGAGCTGTTTTTT.

The chain joins TRBV11-3 to TRBJ2-6; 10 bases match TRBD1. Germline trimming cut 6 bases from V and 0 bases from J; bases unmatched to any gene: 5. There are 17 residues in the CDR3. CDR1 is SGHNT, CDR2 YENEEA, per germline. CDR3 protein: CASSPGTGASGANVLTF. CDR3 DNA sequence: TGTGCCAGCAGTCCCGGGACAGGGGCCTCTGGGGCCAACGTCCTGACTTTC. Filled out from reference TRBV11-3 and TRBJ2-6, the complete variable domain reads EAGVVQSPRYKIIEKKQPVAFWCNPISGHNTLYWYLQNLGQGPELLIRYENEEAVDDSQLPKDRFSAERLKGVDSTLKIQPAELGDSAVYLCASSPGTGASGANVLTFGAGSRLTVL.

The chain recombines TRBV27 with TRBJ1-3, with a weak D call TRBD1 (5 bases). The germline CDR1 and CDR2 sequences are MNHEY and SMNVEV (reference sequence). Between the trimmed V and J ends, which lost 5 bases and 10 bases, there was a span of 12 bases. This CDR3 region has 12 residues. CDR3 protein: CASSPLGGTIYF. CDR3 nucleotide sequence: TGTGCCAGCAGTCCCCTCGGGGGAACCATATATTTT.

Many counts were recorded for this clone. V usage is TRBV3-1 (or the pseudogene TRBV3-2) and J usage is TRBJ1-5; D gene uncertain. Germline values: CDR1 LGHDT, CDR2 YNNKEL (reference sequence). This CDR3 contains 16 residues. The germline V and J ends were trimmed by 0 bases and 1 base, with 10 bases remaining between them. Here the CDR3 reads CASSQDRGGSNQPQHF. CDR3 DNA: TGTGCCAGCAGCCAAGATCGGGGAGGCAGCAATCAGCCCCAGCATTTT.

The J gene is TRBJ2-3, the V gene TRBV19; D uncertain. The V end was cut by 7 bases, the J end by 7 bases, with 12 bases between. The CDR3 contains 12 residues. Germline values: CDR1 LNHDA, CDR2 SQIVND (reference sequence). The CDR3, as DNA: TGTGCCAGTACCAGTTCTTTTCATACGCAGTATTTT. This gives the protein CASTSSFHTQYF.

This clone was recorded only once. V is TRBV19 and J is TRBJ1-2, with D possibly matching TRBD1 (6 bases). The CDR3 runs to 15 residues. CDR1 and CDR2 (germline): LNHDA, SQIVND (reference sequence). V lost 1 base and J lost 3, with 12 bases in between. CDR3 nucleotide sequence: TGTGCCAGTAGTATAGTTGGGGGGGCCCACTATGGCTACACCTTC. Its protein is CASSIVGGAHYGYTF.

This clone was observed a few times. V usage is TRBV7-8 and J usage is TRBJ2-3, with a weak D call TRBD2 (6 bases). Trimming left V 5 bases short and J 2 bases short, with 14 bases between. The CDR3 has 15 residues. CDR1 is SGHVS and CDR2 is FQNEAQ in the germline V gene. The CDR3 loop is CASSPRWEVTDTQYF. The CDR3 nucleotides read TGTGCCAGCAGCCCACGGTGGGAGGTCACAGATACGCAGTATTTT.

For the CDR3, the DNA is TGTGCCAGCAGCGTCCGGGGAGAGGGCATTCAGTACTTC. Amino acid sequence: CASSVRGEGIQYF. The chain uses TRBV9 and TRBJ2-4; the D gene is possibly TRBD2 (5 bases). Germline V lookup: CDR1 SGDLS, CDR2 YYNGEE. V was trimmed by 2 bases and J by 9 bases, leaving 12 bases between them. This CDR3 is built from 13 residues.

The chain couples TRBV18 to TRBJ1-5; no definite D call. Between the trimmed V and J ends, which lost 2 bases and 0 bases, there was a span of 8 bases. The CDR3 is made up of 15 amino acids. The germline V gene encodes CDR1 KGHSH and CDR2 LQKENI. CDR3 region: CASSPAGYSNQPQHF. In DNA form, the CDR3 reads TGTGCCAGCTCACCAGCGGGTTATAGCAATCAGCCCCAGCATTTT.

This clone was seen a handful of times. This chain uses TRBV5-1 with TRBJ2-2, with no clear D. The CDR3 runs 15 residues. Germline V gene lookup returns CDR1 SGHRS and CDR2 YFSETQ. The V and J ends lost 4 bases and 1 base respectively, with 11 bases between them. The CDR3 sequence is CASSPQVENTGELFF. The CDR3 DNA reads as TGCGCCAGCAGCCCCCAGGTGGAGAACACCGGGGAGCTGTTTTTT.

The chain has TRBV19 and TRBJ1-1; no firm D call. V was clipped by 2 bases and J by 5 bases, with 9 bases between them. The V gene's germline CDR1 is LNHDA and CDR2 SQIVND (reference sequence). The CDR3 totals 13 residues. The CDR3 bases are TGTGCCAGTAGTATATCGCGGGAAACTGAAGCTTTCTTT. Its translation is CASSISRETEAFF.

The rearrangement links TRBV27 to TRBJ1-4; D is undetermined. With 0 bases removed from V and 8 bases from J, the gap between germline ends came to 13 bases. This CDR3 contains 15 residues. CDR1 is MNHEY, CDR2 SMNVEV, per germline (reference sequence). The CDR3 is CASSLSRTVAEKLFF. DNA for the CDR3: TGTGCCAGCAGTTTATCAAGGACTGTAGCGGAAAAACTGTTTTTT.